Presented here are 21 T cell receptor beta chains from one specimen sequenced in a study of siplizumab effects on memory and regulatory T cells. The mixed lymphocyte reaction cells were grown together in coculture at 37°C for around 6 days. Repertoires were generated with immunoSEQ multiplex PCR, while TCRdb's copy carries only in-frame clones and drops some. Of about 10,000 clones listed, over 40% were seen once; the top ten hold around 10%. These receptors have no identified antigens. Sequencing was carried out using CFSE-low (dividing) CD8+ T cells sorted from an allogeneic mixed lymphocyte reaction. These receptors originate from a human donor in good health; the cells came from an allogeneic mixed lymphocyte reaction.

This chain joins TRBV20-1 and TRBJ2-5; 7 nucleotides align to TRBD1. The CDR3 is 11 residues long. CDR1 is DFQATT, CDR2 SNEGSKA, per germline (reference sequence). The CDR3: CGGQYQETQYF. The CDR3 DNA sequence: TGCGGGGGACAGTACCAAGAGACCCAGTACTTC.

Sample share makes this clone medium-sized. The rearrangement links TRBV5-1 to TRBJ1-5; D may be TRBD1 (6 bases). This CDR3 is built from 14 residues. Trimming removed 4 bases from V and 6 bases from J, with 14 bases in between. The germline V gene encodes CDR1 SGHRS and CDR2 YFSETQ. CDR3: CASSPGGGVQPQHF. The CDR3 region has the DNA TGCGCCAGCAGCCCGGGAGGGGGGGTTCAGCCCCAGCATTTT.

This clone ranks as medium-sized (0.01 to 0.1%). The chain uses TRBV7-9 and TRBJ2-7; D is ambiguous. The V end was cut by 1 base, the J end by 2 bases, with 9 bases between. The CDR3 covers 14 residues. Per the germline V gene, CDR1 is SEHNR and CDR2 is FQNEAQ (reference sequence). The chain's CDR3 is CASSLVERPYEQYF. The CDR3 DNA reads TGTGCCAGCAGCTTAGTGGAGCGCCCCTACGAGCAGTACTTC.

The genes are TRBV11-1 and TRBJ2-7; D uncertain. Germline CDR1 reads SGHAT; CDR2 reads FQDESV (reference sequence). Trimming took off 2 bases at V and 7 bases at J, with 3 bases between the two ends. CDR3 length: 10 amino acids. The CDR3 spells CASSLNEQYF. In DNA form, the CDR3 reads TGTGCCAGCAGCTTAAATGAGCAGTACTTC.

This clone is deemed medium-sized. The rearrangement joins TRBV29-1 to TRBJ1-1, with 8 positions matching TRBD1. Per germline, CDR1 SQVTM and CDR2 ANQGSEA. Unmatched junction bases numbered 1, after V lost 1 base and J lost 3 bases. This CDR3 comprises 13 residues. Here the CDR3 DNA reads TGCAGCGTTGAAGCAGGGGGCGACACTGAAGCTTTCTTT. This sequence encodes CSVEAGGDTEAFF. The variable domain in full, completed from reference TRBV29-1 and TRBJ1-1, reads SAVISQKPSRDICQRGTSLTIQCQVDSQVTMMFWYRQQPGQSLTLIATANQGSEATYESGFVIDKFPISRPNLTFSTLTVSNMSPEDSSIYLCSVEAGGDTEAFFGQGTRLTVV.

The CDR3 here is CASSQDRQSNQPQHF. The CDR3 coding sequence is TGCGCCAGCAGCCAAGACAGGCAGAGCAATCAGCCCCAGCATTTT. V gene TRBV4-3 combines with J gene TRBJ1-5; D not resolved. The CDR3 is 15 residues long. The ends were cut back, 0 bases at V and 1 base at J, with 7 bases in the middle. Germline CDR1 reads LGHNA; CDR2 reads YSLEER.

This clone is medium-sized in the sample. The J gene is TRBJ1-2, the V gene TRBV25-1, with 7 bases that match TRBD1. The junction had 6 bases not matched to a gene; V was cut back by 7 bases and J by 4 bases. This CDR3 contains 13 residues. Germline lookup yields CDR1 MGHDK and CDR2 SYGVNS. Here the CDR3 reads CASNQGEIYGYTF. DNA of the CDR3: TGTGCCAGCAATCAGGGGGAGATCTATGGCTACACCTTC.

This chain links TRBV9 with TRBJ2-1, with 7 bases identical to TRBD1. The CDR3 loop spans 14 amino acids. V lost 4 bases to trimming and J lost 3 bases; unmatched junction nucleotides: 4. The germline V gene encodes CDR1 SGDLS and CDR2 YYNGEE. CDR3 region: CASSPGQYYNEQFF. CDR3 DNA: TGTGCCAGCAGCCCGGGACAGTACTACAATGAGCAGTTCTTC.

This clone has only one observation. In nucleotides, the CDR3 is TGTGCCAGCAGCCCGACAATAGCAACTAATGAAAAACTGTTTTTT. Amino acid sequence: CASSPTIATNEKLFF. The rearrangement joins TRBV7-6 to TRBJ1-4; D gene uncertain. Trimming removed 5 bases from V and 0 bases from J, with 10 bases in between. The CDR3 spans 15 residues. CDR1 is SGHVS and CDR2 is FNYEAQ in the germline V gene.

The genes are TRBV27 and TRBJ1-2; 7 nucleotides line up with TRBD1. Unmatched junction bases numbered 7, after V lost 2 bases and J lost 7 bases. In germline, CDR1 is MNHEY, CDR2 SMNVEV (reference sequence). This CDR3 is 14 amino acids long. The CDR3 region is CASSLVTGSLGYTF. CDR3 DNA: TGTGCCAGCAGTTTAGTGACAGGGTCTCTTGGCTACACCTTC.

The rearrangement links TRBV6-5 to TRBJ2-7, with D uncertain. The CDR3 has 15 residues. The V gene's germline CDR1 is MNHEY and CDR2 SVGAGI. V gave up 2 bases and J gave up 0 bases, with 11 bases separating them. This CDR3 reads CASSYGASSSYEQYF. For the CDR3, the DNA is TGTGCCAGCAGTTACGGAGCGTCTAGCTCCTACGAGCAGTACTTC.

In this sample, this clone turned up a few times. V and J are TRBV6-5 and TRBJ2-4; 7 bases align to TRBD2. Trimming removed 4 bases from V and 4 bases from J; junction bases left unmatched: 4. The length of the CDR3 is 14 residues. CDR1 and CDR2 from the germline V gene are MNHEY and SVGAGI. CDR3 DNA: TGTGCCAGCAGTTGGACTAGTTCGAAAAACATTCAGTACTTC. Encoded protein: CASSWTSSKNIQYF.

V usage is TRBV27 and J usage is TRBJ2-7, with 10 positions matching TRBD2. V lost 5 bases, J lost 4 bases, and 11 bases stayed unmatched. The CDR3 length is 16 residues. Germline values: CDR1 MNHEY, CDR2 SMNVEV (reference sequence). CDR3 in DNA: TGTGCCAGCAGTACAACCGGGACTAGCGACCGATACGAGCAGTACTTC. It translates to CASSTTGTSDRYEQYF.

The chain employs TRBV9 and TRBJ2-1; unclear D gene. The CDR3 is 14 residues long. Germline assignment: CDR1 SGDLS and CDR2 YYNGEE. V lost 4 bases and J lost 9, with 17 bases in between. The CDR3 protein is CASSSPDGLREQFF. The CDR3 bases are TGTGCCAGCAGCTCCCCCGACGGTCTACGTGAGCAGTTCTTC.

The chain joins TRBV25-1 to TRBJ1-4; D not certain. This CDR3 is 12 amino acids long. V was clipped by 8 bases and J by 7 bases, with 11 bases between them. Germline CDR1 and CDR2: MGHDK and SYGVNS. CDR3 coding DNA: TGTGCCAGCGGGTCTGGGGTTGAAAAACTGTTTTTT. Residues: CASGSGVEKLFF.

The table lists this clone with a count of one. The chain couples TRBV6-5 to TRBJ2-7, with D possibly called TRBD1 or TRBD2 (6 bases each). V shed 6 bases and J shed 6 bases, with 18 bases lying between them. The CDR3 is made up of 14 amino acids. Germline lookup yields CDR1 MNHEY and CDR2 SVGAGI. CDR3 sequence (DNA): TGTGCCAGCAGCCTCCGGGGGCTTGCGGGCGAGCAGTACTTC. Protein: CASSLRGLAGEQYF.

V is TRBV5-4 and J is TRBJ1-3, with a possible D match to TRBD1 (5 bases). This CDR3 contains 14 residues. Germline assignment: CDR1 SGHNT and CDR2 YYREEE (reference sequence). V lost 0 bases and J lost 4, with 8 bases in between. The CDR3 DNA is TGTGCCAGCAGCTTGGCAGGGCAAGGAAACACCATATATTTT. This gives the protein CASSLAGQGNTIYF.

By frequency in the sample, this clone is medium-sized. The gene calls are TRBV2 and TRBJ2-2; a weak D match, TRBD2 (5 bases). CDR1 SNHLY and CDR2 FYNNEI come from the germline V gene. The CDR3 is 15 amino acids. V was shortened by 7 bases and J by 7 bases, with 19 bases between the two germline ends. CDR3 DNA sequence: TGTGCCAGCACTCGGGGAAACATAGTAAACGGGGAGCTGTTTTTT. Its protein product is CASTRGNIVNGELFF.

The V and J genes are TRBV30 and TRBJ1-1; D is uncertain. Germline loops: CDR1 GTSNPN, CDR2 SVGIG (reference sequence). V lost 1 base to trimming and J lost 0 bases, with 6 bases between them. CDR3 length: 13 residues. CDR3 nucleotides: TGTGCCTGGAGTGGTACCATGAACACTGAAGCTTTCTTT. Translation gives CAWSGTMNTEAFF.

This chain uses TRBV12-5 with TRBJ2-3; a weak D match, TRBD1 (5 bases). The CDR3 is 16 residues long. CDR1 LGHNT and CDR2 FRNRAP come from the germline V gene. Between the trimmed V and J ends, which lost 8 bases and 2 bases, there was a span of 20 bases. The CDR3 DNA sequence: TGTGCTAGTAGTACATTGACAGCTCTCCACACAGATACGCAGTATTTT. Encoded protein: CASSTLTALHTDTQYF.

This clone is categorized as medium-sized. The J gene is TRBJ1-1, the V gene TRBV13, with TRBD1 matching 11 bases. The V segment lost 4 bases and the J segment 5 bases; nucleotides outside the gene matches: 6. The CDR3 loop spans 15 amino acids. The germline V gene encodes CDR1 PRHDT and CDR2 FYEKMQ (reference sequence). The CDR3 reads CASSSGDRGETEAFF. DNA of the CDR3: TGTGCCAGCAGCTCGGGGGACAGGGGGGAAACTGAAGCTTTCTTT.